This TCR beta chain was obtained from a study of cytomegalovirus exposure and HLA in healthy donors. Notes on the study in general: Cytomegalovirus-associated TCR beta chains were listed, numbering some 180.

Notes on this clone: Its antigen is undetermined.

PCR was performed using 60 Vbeta and 13 Jbeta primers. Clones were read by immunoSEQ multiplex PCR, and TCRdb kept only the in-frame ones, dropping some. The table has about 140,000 clones, around 79% seen once. Germline CDR1 is SGHNT and CDR2 is YYREEE (reference sequence). The CDR3 has 15 residues. J lost 4 bases, V lost 2 bases, and 7 bases had no gene match. The clonotype was recovered from a female donor in good health and CMV-seronegative. Sequencing input: PBMCs. This chain joins TRBV5-4 and TRBJ2-7, with 9 nucleotides matching TRBD2. The CDR3 nucleotides read TGTGCCAGCAGCTTCCCGACTAGCGGAAGTTACGAGCAGTACTTC. Translating it yields CASSFPTSGSYEQYF.